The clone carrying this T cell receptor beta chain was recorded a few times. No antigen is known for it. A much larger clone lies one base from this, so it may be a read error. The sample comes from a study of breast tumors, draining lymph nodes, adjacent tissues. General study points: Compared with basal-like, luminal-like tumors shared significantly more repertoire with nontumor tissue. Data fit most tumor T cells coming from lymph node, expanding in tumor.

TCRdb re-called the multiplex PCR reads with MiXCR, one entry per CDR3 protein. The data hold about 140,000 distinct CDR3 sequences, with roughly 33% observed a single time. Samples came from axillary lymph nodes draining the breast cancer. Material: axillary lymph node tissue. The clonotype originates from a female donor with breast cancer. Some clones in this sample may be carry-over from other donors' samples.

The CDR3 nucleotides read TGTGCCAGCAGACGACAGGGGGCTTATGGCTACACCTTC. It encodes CASRRQGAYGYTF. The chain uses TRBV6-4 and TRBJ1-2, with 10 positions matching TRBD1. The V gene end was trimmed by 6 bases and the J gene end by 5 bases; junction bases not matched to a gene: 3. In germline, CDR1 is MRHNA, CDR2 SNTAGT. The CDR3 contains 13 residues.